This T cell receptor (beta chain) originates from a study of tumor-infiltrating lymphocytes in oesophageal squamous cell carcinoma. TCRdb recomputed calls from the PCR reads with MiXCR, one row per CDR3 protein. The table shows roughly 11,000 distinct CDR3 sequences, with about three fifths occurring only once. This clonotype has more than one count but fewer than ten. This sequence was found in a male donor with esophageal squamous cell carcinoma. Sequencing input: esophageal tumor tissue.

The CDR3 DNA reads TGTGCCAGCAGTTCGACTAGCGGGAGGGAGGCAGATACGCAGTATTTT. The encoded protein is CASSSTSGREADTQYF. The rearrangement links TRBV28 to TRBJ2-3; TRBD2 agrees at 14 bases. The CDR3 is made up of 16 amino acids. CDR1 is MDHEN, CDR2 SYDVKM, per germline. V dropped 4 bases and J dropped 4; count of bases not matched to a gene: 4.